These 16 T cell receptor beta chains were sequenced from one sample in a study of Tregs in tolerant kidney transplant recipients. Generated by immunoSEQ multiplex PCR, the TCRdb table keeps only in-frame clones and is missing some. The repertoire holds around 74,000 clones, with more than 95% as singletons. Material: CD4+ T cells from blood, obtained before the transplant. The source of these receptors is a human donor who received a combined kidney and bone marrow transplant.

This clone was picked up one time. This chain links TRBV2 with TRBJ1-5; D is undetermined. This CDR3 is 16 amino acids long. V was cut by 0 bases and J by 6 bases, with 15 bases left in between. Per the germline V gene, CDR1 is SNHLY and CDR2 is FYNNEI. The CDR3 loop reads CASSEARQHLGQPQHF. The CDR3 DNA reads TGTGCCAGCAGTGAAGCGCGGCAGCATCTAGGTCAGCCCCAGCATTTT.

The chain is built from TRBV5-1 and TRBJ2-3; the D is unclear. From germline, CDR1 is SGHRS and CDR2 YFSETQ. The V end lost 2 bases, the J end lost 2 bases, and 15 bases lay between the germline ends. The CDR3 spans 16 residues. The CDR3 nucleotides read TGCGCCAGCAGCTTAGCCCTAGTTACTACCACAGATACGCAGTATTTT. Amino acids: CASSLALVTTTDTQYF.

The chain couples TRBV6-5 to TRBJ1-6; D unclear. CDR1 is MNHEY and CDR2 is SVGAGI in the germline V gene. V lost 4 bases, J lost 8 bases, and 12 bases lay in between. The CDR3 totals 14 residues. The CDR3 DNA follows: TGTGCCAGCAGTTCTGACCTTCGGGATTCACCCCTCCACTTT. Translation: CASSSDLRDSPLHF.

This chain uses TRBV27 with TRBJ1-4; D gene ambiguous. The CDR3 totals 14 residues. V was shortened by 2 bases and J by 0 bases, with 4 bases between the two germline ends. Germline CDR1 MNHEY, CDR2 SMNVEV (reference sequence). Here the CDR3 reads CASSLGPTNEKLFF. The CDR3 DNA sequence: TGTGCCAGCAGTTTAGGGCCAACTAATGAAAAACTGTTTTTT.

This clone was observed once. The genes are TRBV7-2 and TRBJ2-1; possibly TRBD1 for D (5 bases). Germline assignment: CDR1 SGHTA and CDR2 FQGNSA. V was cut by 5 bases and J by 4 bases, with 21 bases left in between. This CDR3 has 17 amino acids. The CDR3 nucleotides read TGTGCCAGCAGCCGTCCCCAAGGACACACCGTTTACAATGAGCAGTTCTTC. Protein sequence: CASSRPQGHTVYNEQFF.

The chain couples TRBV2 to TRBJ2-3; 9 bases line up with TRBD2. The CDR3 sequence is 16 residues long. CDR1 and CDR2 from the germline V gene are SNHLY and FYNNEI. V lost 4 bases to trimming and J lost 3 bases; unmatched junction nucleotides: 8. CDR3 bases: TGTGCCAGCAGTGGTCTAGCGGCGGGAGGGACAGATACGCAGTATTTT. Its translation: CASSGLAAGGTDTQYF.

In nucleotides, the CDR3 is TGCGCCAGCAGACGCGACTCAAACCGGGACAGGGAGACTGAAGCTTTCTTT. Its protein product is CASRRDSNRDRETEAFF. This rearrangement joins TRBV5-1 to TRBJ1-1; TRBD1 aligns across 9 bases. Germline-derived CDR1 and CDR2 are SGHRS and YFSETQ. The V segment lost 5 bases and the J segment 5 bases; nucleotides outside the gene matches: 16. The CDR3 runs to 17 residues. The whole variable domain, filled in from reference TRBV5-1 and TRBJ1-1, reads KAGVTQTPRYLIKTRGQQVTLSCSPISGHRSVSWYQQTPGQGLQFLFEYFSETQRNKGNFPGRFSGRQFSNSRSEMNVSTLELGDSALYLCASRRDSNRDRETEAFFGQGTRLTVV.

V and J are TRBV7-9 and TRBJ2-2; TRBD1 matches 7 bases. V lost 5 bases, J lost 6 bases, and 15 bases stayed unmatched. Per germline, CDR1 SEHNR and CDR2 FQNEAQ (reference sequence). This CDR3 region has 17 residues. The CDR3 sequence: CASSTRQGRNSAGELFF. CDR3 bases: TGTGCCAGCAGCACGAGACAGGGACGGAATTCCGCCGGGGAGCTGTTTTTT. The whole variable domain, filled in from reference TRBV7-9 and TRBJ2-2, reads DTGVSQNPRHKITKRGQNVTFRCDPISEHNRLYWYRQTLGQGPEFLTYFQNEAQLEKSRLLSDRFSAERPKGSFSTLEIQRTEQGDSAMYLCASSTRQGRNSAGELFFGEGSRLTVL.

This sequence joins TRBV4-2 and TRBJ2-4; 10 bases agree with TRBD2. The CDR3 totals 22 residues. The V gene's germline CDR1 is LGHNA and CDR2 YNFKEQ. Unmatched junction bases numbered 21, after V lost 4 bases and J lost 0 bases. The CDR3 DNA reads TGTGCCAGCAGCCCCCGCGGGGGCCCCTGGCTAGCGGGAGACCTAGCCAAAAACATTCAGTACTTC. Residues: CASSPRGGPWLAGDLAKNIQYF.

J is TRBJ1-3 and V is TRBV5-4; no firm D call. Looked up from germline, CDR1 is SGHNT and CDR2 is YYREEE (reference sequence). This CDR3 is 14 amino acids long. The V end lost 3 bases, the J end lost 4 bases, and 11 bases lay between the germline ends. CDR3: CASSSPGSGNTIYF. The CDR3 nucleotides read TGTGCCAGCAGCTCCCCAGGCTCCGGAAACACCATATATTTT.

V is TRBV29-1 and J is TRBJ1-3, with D unclear. In germline, CDR1 is SQVTM, CDR2 ANQGSEA. CDR3 length equals 13 residues. V was shortened by 5 bases and J by 1 base, with 9 bases between the two germline ends. CDR3 protein: CSVRSESGNTIYF. CDR3 DNA sequence: TGCAGCGTTCGATCCGAGTCTGGAAACACCATATATTTT. The full variable domain, with the rest looked up from reference TRBV29-1 and TRBJ1-3, is SAVISQKPSRDICQRGTSLTIQCQVDSQVTMMFWYRQQPGQSLTLIATANQGSEATYESGFVIDKFPISRPNLTFSTLTVSNMSPEDSSIYLCSVRSESGNTIYFGEGSWLTVV.

CDR3 nucleotide sequence: TGTGCCAGCAGCTTTCTCAGGGCGAGCACTGAAGCTTTCTTT. This gives the protein CASSFLRASTEAFF. The chain links TRBV5-4 to TRBJ1-1, with TRBD1 as a possible D gene (5 bases). The germline V gene encodes CDR1 SGHNT and CDR2 YYREEE (reference sequence). Trimming took off 2 bases at V and 4 bases at J, with 12 bases between the two ends. This CDR3 region has 14 residues.

This chain links TRBV15 with TRBJ2-1; D ambiguous. Germline lookup yields CDR1 LNHNV and CDR2 YYDKDF (reference sequence). Trimming cost V 0 bases and J 0 bases, with 9 bases left between them. The CDR3 is 16 amino acids. This CDR3 is CATSRDLQRSYNEQFF. The DNA of the CDR3 is TGTGCCACCAGCAGAGATCTCCAGCGCTCCTACAATGAGCAGTTCTTC.

The CDR3 nucleotides are TGTGCCAGCAGCTCGCGGACAGGGCACACTGAAGCTTTCTTT. This gives the protein CASSSRTGHTEAFF. This chain uses TRBV9 with TRBJ1-1; 8 positions match TRBD1. The V segment lost 4 bases and the J segment 3 bases; nucleotides outside the gene matches: 5. Germline assignment: CDR1 SGDLS and CDR2 YYNGEE. The CDR3 runs to 14 residues.

The chain uses TRBV7-3 and TRBJ1-5; D perhaps matches TRBD1 (5 bases). Germline CDR1 reads SGHTA; CDR2 reads FQGTGA. There are 15 residues in the CDR3. Trimming pared 1 base from V and 4 bases from J, leaving 11 bases between. In DNA, the CDR3 is TGTGCCAGCAGCTTAAGTGGGGGAGGGAATCAGCCCCAGCATTTT. It is translated as CASSLSGGGNQPQHF.

V gene TRBV27 combines with J gene TRBJ2-1, with TRBD2 matching 8 bases. Trimming removed 5 bases from V and 6 bases from J; junction bases left unmatched: 9. The CDR3 has 15 residues. In germline, CDR1 is MNHEY, CDR2 SMNVEV (reference sequence). CDR3 protein: CASSRDGRAPNEQFF. As DNA, the CDR3 is TGTGCCAGCAGTCGGGACGGGAGGGCCCCCAATGAGCAGTTCTTC.